This TCR beta chain derives from a study of beta chain features in type 1 diabetes. Germline V gene sequence: CDR1 MNHEY, CDR2 SVGAGI. V was shortened by 7 bases and J by 3 bases, with 15 bases between the two germline ends. The CDR3 has 14 residues. Sequenced material consisted of expressed TCRB transcripts (all of the isolated RNA was reverse transcribed). Assay: immunoSEQ multiplex PCR; the TCRdb copy retains only in-frame clones and omits some. The sample contains roughly 330,000 clones, approximately 10% of which appear only once. The receptor was derived from a woman in her 30s in good health. The chain recombines TRBV6-5 with TRBJ1-2; the D gene is possibly TRBD1 (6 bases). The sequenced sample consisted of naive CD4+ T cells from blood. The CDR3 protein is CASNQGNGDYGYTF. In DNA form, the CDR3 reads TGTGCCAGCAACCAGGGGAATGGAGACTATGGCTACACCTTC.